What follows describes a single T cell receptor beta chain. How the authors handled the data: Estimated nucleated cell counts came from reference gene primer amplification. Using immunoSEQ multiplex PCR, the repertoire was profiled, and TCRdb retains in-frame clones only, with some absent. V and J calls and clone size are given by that table; D and trimming were obtained from the DNA. Of about 190,000 clones listed, 88% are singletons. These data originate in a study of blood T cell repertoires in COVID-19. About the research overall: Donors in the United States, Italy and Spain gave samples during acute or convalescent COVID-19. In each case, the material was cDNA or gDNA derived from T cells, B-cell-depleted T cells, or PBMCs.

The CDR3 is 13 residues long. Looked up from germline, CDR1 is SEHNR and CDR2 is FQNEAQ (reference sequence). Trimming took off 2 bases at V and 4 bases at J, with 6 bases between the two ends. The clonotype was recovered from a human donor in a cohort sampled during active COVID-19. The sequencing sample was made of peripheral blood. The chain combines TRBV7-9 with TRBJ1-5; D is uncertain. As DNA, the CDR3 is TGTGCCAGCAGCTTATCAATGAATCAGCCCCAGCATTTT. It specifies CASSLSMNQPQHF. The entire variable domain, with the rest obtained from reference TRBV7-9 and TRBJ1-5, is as follows: DTGVSQNPRHKITKRGQNVTFRCDPISEHNRLYWYRQTLGQGPEFLTYFQNEAQLEKSRLLSDRFSAERPKGSFSTLEIQRTEQGDSAMYLCASSLSMNQPQHFGDGTRLSIL.